Each of the 5 T cell receptor beta chains below was sequenced from the same sample in a study of T cell changes during pregnancy in multiple sclerosis. Generated by immunoSEQ multiplex PCR, the TCRdb table keeps only in-frame clones and is missing some. Of around 50,000 clones in the sample, 80% to 90% were seen once. The input for sequencing was CD8+ T cells from peripheral blood mononuclear cells, taken in the second trimester of pregnancy. The receptors originated from a female donor with multiple sclerosis, enrolled in a pregnancy study.

The chain links TRBV13 to TRBJ1-2, with a possible D match to TRBD1 (6 bases). The CDR3 is 17 residues long. Germline-derived CDR1 and CDR2 are PRHDT and FYEKMQ (reference sequence). The V and J ends lost 5 bases and 6 bases respectively, with 25 bases between them. Here the CDR3 reads CASSTAQVDRKANGYTF. Written as DNA, the CDR3 is TGTGCCAGCAGCACTGCTCAAGTCGACAGGAAGGCGAATGGCTACACCTTC.

V usage is TRBV7-2 and J usage is TRBJ2-3, with 12 bases fitting TRBD2. This CDR3 has 19 residues. With 0 bases clipped from V and 4 bases from J, the junction kept 11 bases outside the gene matches. CDR1 is SGHTA and CDR2 is FQGNSA in the germline V gene. The CDR3 reads CASSLATPRLAGVSDTQYF. The CDR3, as DNA: TGTGCCAGCAGCTTAGCGACCCCAAGACTAGCGGGAGTCTCAGATACGCAGTATTTT.

This clone appeared once. This chain links TRBV5-1 with TRBJ1-2; tentative D call: TRBD1 (5 bases). Germline values: CDR1 SGHRS, CDR2 YFSETQ. The CDR3 length is 15 residues. V gave up 3 bases and J gave up 4 bases, with 16 bases separating them. CDR3 sequence: CASSSTESAFYGYTF. The CDR3 nucleotides read TGCGCCAGCAGCTCGACAGAGTCCGCCTTCTATGGCTACACCTTC.

V usage is TRBV6-1 and J usage is TRBJ2-5; D may be TRBD1 (6 bases). The J call could be wrong; TRBJ2-7 is a better fit for the DNA end. Germline V gene lookup returns CDR1 MNHNS and CDR2 SASEGT. The CDR3 loop spans 15 amino acids. CDR3 sequence reads: CASSLMGAEAYEQYF. CDR3 in DNA: TGTGCCAGCAGTTTGATGGGGGCGGAGGCCTACGAGCAGTACTTC.

The rearrangement links TRBV9 to TRBJ2-3; 10 nucleotides agree with TRBD2. Trimming cost V 5 bases and J 4 bases; bases outside gene matches: 4. The CDR3 extends over 14 amino acids. Germline V gene data show CDR1 as SGDLS and CDR2 as YYNGEE. CDR3 residues: CASSSSGGSDTQYF. CDR3 DNA sequence: TGTGCCAGCAGTTCTAGCGGGGGTTCAGATACGCAGTATTTT. Full variable domain (missing parts from reference TRBV9 and TRBJ2-3): DSGVTQTPKHLITATGQRVTLRCSPRSGDLSVYWYQQSLDQGLQFLIQYYNGEERAKGNILERFSAQQFPDLHSELNLSSLELGDSALYFCASSSSGGSDTQYFGPGTRLTVL.